The source of this T cell receptor beta chain is a study of cytomegalovirus exposure and HLA in healthy donors. With 60 Vbeta and 13 Jbeta primers, the PCR was carried out. Measured with immunoSEQ multiplex PCR; TCRdb has only the in-frame clones, and not every one. Of about 70,000 clones in the sample, just under 70% were seen once. With 3 bases removed from V and 4 bases from J, the gap between germline ends came to 18 bases. Germline CDR1 and CDR2: LNHDA and SQIVND (reference sequence). This CDR3 has 16 residues. The TCR comes from a woman in her thirties in good health and CMV-seronegative. The V call is TRBV19, the J call TRBJ1-1, with D perhaps TRBD1 (6 bases). Sequenced material: PBMCs. The CDR3 region is CASSIEVLVGATEAFF. CDR3 nucleotide sequence: TGTGCCAGTAGTATTGAGGTCTTGGTGGGGGCCACTGAAGCTTTCTTT.